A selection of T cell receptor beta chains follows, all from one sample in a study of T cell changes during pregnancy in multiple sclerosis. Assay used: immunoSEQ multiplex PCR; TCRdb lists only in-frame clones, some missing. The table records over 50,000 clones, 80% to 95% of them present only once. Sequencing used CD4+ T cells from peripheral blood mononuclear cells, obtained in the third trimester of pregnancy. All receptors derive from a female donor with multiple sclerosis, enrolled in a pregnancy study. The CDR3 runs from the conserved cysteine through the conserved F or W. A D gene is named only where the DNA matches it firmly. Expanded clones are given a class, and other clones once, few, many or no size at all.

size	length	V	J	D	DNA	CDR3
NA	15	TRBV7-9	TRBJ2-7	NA	TGTGCCAGCACCTCACCTTTCTCGGGGGACTACGAGCAGTACTTC	CASTSPFSGDYEQYF
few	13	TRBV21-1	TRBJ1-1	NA	TGTGCCAGCAGGGACAGATCGAACACTGAAGCTTTCTTT	CASRDRSNTEAFF
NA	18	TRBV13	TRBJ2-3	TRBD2	TGTGCCAGCAGCTTAGGCCTAGCGGGGGGATCTAGCACAGATACGCAGTATTTT	CASSLGLAGGSSTDTQYF
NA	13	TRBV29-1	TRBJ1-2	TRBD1	TGCAGCGTTGGGGACAGGGCCTTCTATGGCTACACCTTC	CSVGDRAFYGYTF
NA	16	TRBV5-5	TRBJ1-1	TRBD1	TGTGCCAGCAGCCCTCCGGACAGGGCCGGGGTGGCTGAAGCTTTCTTT	CASSPPDRAGVAEAFF
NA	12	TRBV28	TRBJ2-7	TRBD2	TGTGCCAGCAGTACAGGACTAGGCGAGCAGTACTTC	CASSTGLGEQYF
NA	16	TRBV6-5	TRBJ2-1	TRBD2	TGTGCCAGCAGTTTGACTAGCGGGGGGGCTTACAATGAGCAGTTCTTC	CASSLTSGGAYNEQFF
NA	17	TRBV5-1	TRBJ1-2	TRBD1	TGCGCCAGCAGCCCCGACCCCGGGACAGGGGGCAACTATGGCTACACCTTC	CASSPDPGTGGNYGYTF
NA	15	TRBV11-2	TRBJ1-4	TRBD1	TGTGCCAGCAGCAACCGGGACAGGGTGGGAGAAAAACTGTTTTTT	CASSNRDRVGEKLFF
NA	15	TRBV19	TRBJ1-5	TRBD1	TGTGCCAGTAGTATAGGCGGACAGGTAAATCAGCCCCAGCATTTT	CASSIGGQVNQPQHF
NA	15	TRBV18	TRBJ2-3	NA	TGTGCCAGCTCACCAGTACGGGGGAGCACAGATACGCAGTATTTT	CASSPVRGSTDTQYF
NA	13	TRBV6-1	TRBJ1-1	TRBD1	TGTGCCAGCAGTGGACAGGGGACGGCTGAAGCTTTCTTT	CASSGQGTAEAFF
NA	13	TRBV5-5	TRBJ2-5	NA	TGTGCCAGCAGCTTGACAGTCCAAGAGACCCAGTACTTC	CASSLTVQETQYF
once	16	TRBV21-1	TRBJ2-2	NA	TGTGCCAGCAGCACACCGGGACAGGAAAACACCGGGGAGCTGTTTTTT	CASSTPGQENTGELFF
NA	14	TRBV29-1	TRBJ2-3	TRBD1	TGCAGCGTCGGCAGGGGGCTTGGCACAGATACGCAGTATTTT	CSVGRGLGTDTQYF
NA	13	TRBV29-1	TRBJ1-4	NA	TGCAGCGCCGAGCCCAGGGCCGGTGAAAAACTGTTTTTT	CSAEPRAGEKLFF
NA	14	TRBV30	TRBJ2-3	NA	TGTGCCTGGAACGAGGATCTCGGCACAGATACGCAGTATTTT	CAWNEDLGTDTQYF
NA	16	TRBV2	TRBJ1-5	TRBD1	TGTGCCAGCAGTGATTTGTCAGGGGGCGAAGATCAGCCCCAGCATTTT	CASSDLSGGEDQPQHF
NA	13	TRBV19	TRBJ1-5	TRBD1	TGTGCCAGTAGAGGGACAGTCAATCAGCCCCAGCATTTT	CASRGTVNQPQHF
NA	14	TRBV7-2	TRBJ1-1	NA	TGTGCCAGCAGCTCCATATCGGGGAACACTGAAGCTTTCTTT	CASSSISGNTEAFF
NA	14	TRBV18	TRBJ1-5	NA	TGTGCCAGCTCACCGGCCAACGGGTATCAGCCCCAGCATTTT	CASSPANGYQPQHF
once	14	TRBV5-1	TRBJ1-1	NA	TGCGCCAGCAGCTTGTCAGGCCCGAACACTGAAGCTTTCTTT	CASSLSGPNTEAFF
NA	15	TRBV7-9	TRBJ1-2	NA	TGTGCCAGCAGCTTAGTGACCCCGACGGGTGGTCTCGGCACCTTC	CASSLVTPTGGLGTF
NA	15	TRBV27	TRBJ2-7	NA	TGTGCCAGCAGTTTATCGTATCCAGAAACCTACGAGCAGTACTTC	CASSLSYPETYEQYF
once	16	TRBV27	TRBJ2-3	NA	TGTGCCAGCAGCTACTTTTCCGGGACTAGCACAGATACGCAGTATTTT	CASSYFSGTSTDTQYF
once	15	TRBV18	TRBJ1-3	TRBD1	TGTGCCAGCTCACCAACAGGGGTCTCTGGAAACACCATATATTTT	CASSPTGVSGNTIYF
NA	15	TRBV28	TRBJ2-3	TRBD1	TGTGCCAGCAGTGACCGGGACAGGGGCACAGATACGCAGTATTTT	CASSDRDRGTDTQYF
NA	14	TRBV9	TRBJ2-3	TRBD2	TGTGCCAGCAGCGTAGGGGCGGGAGCAGATACGCAGTATTTT	CASSVGAGADTQYF
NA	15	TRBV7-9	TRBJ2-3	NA	TGTGCCAGCAGCTTAGCTCTGGGGCAGAGAGATACGCAGTATTTT	CASSLALGQRDTQYF
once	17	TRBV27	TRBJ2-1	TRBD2	TGTGCCAGCAGGGCCTCACCGGGACTAGCGGGAGGGAGTGAGCAGTTCTTC	CASRASPGLAGGSEQFF
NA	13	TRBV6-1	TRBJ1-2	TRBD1	TGTGCCAGCAGCCCAAGACAGGGAAACGGCTACACCTTC	CASSPRQGNGYTF
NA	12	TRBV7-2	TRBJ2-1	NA	TGTGCCAGCAGCCCGACCGGGGACAAGCAGTTCTTC	CASSPTGDKQFF
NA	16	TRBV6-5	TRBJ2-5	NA	TGTGCCAGCAGTTACTCGATGGTGTCTCAGAAAGAGACCCAGTACTTC	CASSYSMVSQKETQYF
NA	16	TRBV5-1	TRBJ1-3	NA	TGCGCCAGCAGCTTGGCCGCGGGAGATATTGGAAACACCATATATTTT	CASSLAAGDIGNTIYF
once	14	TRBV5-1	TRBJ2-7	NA	TGCGCCAGCAGCTTGGCCAGGCCAAACTACGAGCAGTACTTC	CASSLARPNYEQYF
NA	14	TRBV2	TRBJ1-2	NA	TGTGCCAGCAGTGGGCCCGTATCCAACTATGGCTACACCTTC	CASSGPVSNYGYTF
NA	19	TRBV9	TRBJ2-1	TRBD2	TGTGCCAGCAGCGTAGGGGTGGGGGCTAGCGGGAGCGGAGACAATGAGCAGTTCTTC	CASSVGVGASGSGDNEQFF
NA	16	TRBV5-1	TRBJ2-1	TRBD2	TGCGCCAGCAGCGCCGGACTAGCGGGAGGACTCAATGAGCAGTTCTTC	CASSAGLAGGLNEQFF
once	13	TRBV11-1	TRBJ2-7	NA	TGTGCCAGCAGCTTAGGGGGCGGCTACGAGCAGTACTTC	CASSLGGGYEQYF
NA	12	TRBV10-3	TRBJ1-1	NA	TGTGCCATCGGGGGCCCGAACACTGAAGCTTTCTTT	CAIGGPNTEAFF
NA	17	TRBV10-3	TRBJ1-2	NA	TGTGCCATCAGTGAGTCGGGGCGCCCTGCTGCTAACTATGGCTACACCTTC	CAISESGRPAANYGYTF
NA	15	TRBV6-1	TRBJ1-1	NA	TGTGCCAGCAGTGAATATGGACAGATGAACACTGAAGCTTTCTTT	CASSEYGQMNTEAFF
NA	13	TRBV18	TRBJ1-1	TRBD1	TGTGCCAGCTCCGGACAGGGCAACACTGAAGCTTTCTTT	CASSGQGNTEAFF
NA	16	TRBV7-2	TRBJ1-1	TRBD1	TGTGCCAGCAGCTCGTCCAGGGACAGGGGTTTCACTGAAGCTTTCTTT	CASSSSRDRGFTEAFF
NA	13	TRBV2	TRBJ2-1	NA	TGTGCCAGCAGCCCCAACAGGGTCGGTGAGCAGTTCTTC	CASSPNRVGEQFF
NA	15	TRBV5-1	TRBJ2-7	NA	TGCGCCAGCAGCTTGGCCGGGCAGGGGATAGGGGAGCAGTACTTC	CASSLAGQGIGEQYF
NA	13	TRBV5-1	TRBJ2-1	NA	TGCGCCAGCAGCTTGGCGACAGGCAATGAGCAGTTCTTC	CASSLATGNEQFF
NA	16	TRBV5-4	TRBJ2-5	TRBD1	TGTGCCAGCAGCTCACCTGGACAGGGCTTCCAAGAGACCCAGTACTTC	CASSSPGQGFQETQYF
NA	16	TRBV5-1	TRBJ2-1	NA	TGCGCCAGCAGCTTAGCTCTCGGGACACCGGGCGAGGAGCAGTTCTTC	CASSLALGTPGEEQFF
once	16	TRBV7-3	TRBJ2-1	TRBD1	TGTGCCAGCAGCCAGCGGACAGGTGGGGGCTACAATGAGCAGTTCTTC	CASSQRTGGGYNEQFF
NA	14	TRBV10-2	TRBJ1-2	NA	TGCGCCAGCAGTGAGCTGGACACCCTCTATGGCTACACCTTC	CASSELDTLYGYTF
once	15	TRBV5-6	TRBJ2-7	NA	TGTGCCAGCAGCTTGTACGGGGACACCCCCTACGAGCAGTACTTC	CASSLYGDTPYEQYF
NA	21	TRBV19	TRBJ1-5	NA	TGTGCCAGTAGTATAGACCGAGAGTGGACAACCGAACTGAGTGGCAATCAGCCCCAGCATTTT	CASSIDREWTTELSGNQPQHF
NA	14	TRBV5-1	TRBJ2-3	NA	TGCGCCAGCAGCTTGAATCGCGGGGCAGATACGCAGTATTTT	CASSLNRGADTQYF
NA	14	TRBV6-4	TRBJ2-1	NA	TGTGCCAGCAGTCCGGGGGGCCTCAACAATGAGCAGTTCTTC	CASSPGGLNNEQFF
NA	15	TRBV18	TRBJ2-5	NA	TGTGCCAGCTCACCACCCGGGCTAGCGAGTGAGACCCAGTACTTC	CASSPPGLASETQYF
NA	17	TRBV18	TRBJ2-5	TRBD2	TGTGCCAGCTCACGAGCTAGAGCCGGGGGGGCCTCAGAGACCCAGTACTTC	CASSRARAGGASETQYF
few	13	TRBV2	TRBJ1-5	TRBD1	TGTGCCAGCAGTGTGGACAGGAATCAGCCCCAGCATTTT	CASSVDRNQPQHF
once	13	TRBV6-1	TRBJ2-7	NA	TGTGCCAGCAAGGAGAGCATGACCTACGAGCAGTACTTC	CASKESMTYEQYF
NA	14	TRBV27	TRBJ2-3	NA	TGTGCCAGCAGTTTTCTTCTACAGGGTGGTACGCAGTATTTT	CASSFLLQGGTQYF